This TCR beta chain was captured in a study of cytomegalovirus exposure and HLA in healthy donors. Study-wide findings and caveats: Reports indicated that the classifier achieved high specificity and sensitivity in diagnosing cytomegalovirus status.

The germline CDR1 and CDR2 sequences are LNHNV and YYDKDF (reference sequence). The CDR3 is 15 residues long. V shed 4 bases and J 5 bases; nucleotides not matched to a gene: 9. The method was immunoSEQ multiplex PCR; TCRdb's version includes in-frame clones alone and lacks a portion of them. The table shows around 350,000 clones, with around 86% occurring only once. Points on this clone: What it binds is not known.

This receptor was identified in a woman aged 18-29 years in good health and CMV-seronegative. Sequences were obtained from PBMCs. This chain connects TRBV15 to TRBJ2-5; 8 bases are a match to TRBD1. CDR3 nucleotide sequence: TGTGCCACCAGCACGCGCGGACAGGGAATCGAGACCCAGTACTTC. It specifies CATSTRGQGIETQYF. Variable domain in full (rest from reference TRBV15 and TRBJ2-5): DAMVIQNPRYQVTQFGKPVTLSCSQTLNHNVMYWYQQKSSQAPKLLFHYYDKDFNNEADTPDNFQSRRPNTSFCFLDIRSPGLGDTAMYLCATSTRGQGIETQYFGPGTRLLVL.